This note documents a single T cell receptor (beta chain) sequence. Its antigen is unknown. The V end lost 5 bases, the J end lost 7 bases, and 18 bases lay between the germline ends. This CDR3 has 15 amino acids. CDR1 and CDR2 from the germline V gene are SGHTA and FQGNSA. This record belongs to a study of T-cell reconstitution after alpha-beta-depleted transplantation in children. Findings and caveats of the study: Reports say that about two months after transplant, the alpha-beta T cells came out of several hundred graft clones that had expanded. The high TCRbeta diversity at day 60 in some patients came from surviving recipient T cells and thymic progenitors. Hyperexpanded clones declined; after one year, newly produced T cells mostly supplied diversity.

The TCRbeta library incorporated unique molecular identifiers. TCRdb reprocessed the PCR reads with MiXCR, giving one entry per CDR3 protein. There are 580,000 or so distinct CDR3 sequences in the sample; more than 20% occur only once, and roughly 14% lies in the top ten. This sequence originates from a boy younger than two who had a stem cell transplant for acute myeloid leukemia, so the T cells may come from the graft donor. The input for sequencing was PBMCs, mostly from graft donor cells, taken 360 days after TCRalphabeta/CD19-depleted stem cell transplant. J is TRBJ1-5 and V is TRBV7-2, with D maybe TRBD1 (5 bases). CDR3 loop: CASSLLPGDSQPQHF. CDR3 in DNA: TGTGCCAGCAGCCTCCTCCCGGGGGATTCGCAGCCCCAGCATTTT.